This TCR beta chain was profiled in a study of shared clonotypes between healthy human individuals. V was pared by 1 base and J by 1 base, with 5 bases between. The CDR3 sequence is 14 residues long. Germline V lookup: CDR1 LNHNV, CDR2 YYDKDF (reference sequence). Comments on this clone: At the DNA level, this CDR3 is encoded by other sequences in the same sample as well.

Clones were read by immunoSEQ multiplex PCR, and TCRdb kept only the in-frame ones, dropping some. Here the sample spans 950,000 to 1,100,000 clones, roughly 75% being singletons. All donors were Caucasian adults living in Nashville, Tennessee. This chain uses TRBV15 with TRBJ1-5, with D maybe TRBD1 (5 bases). The source material was memory CD4+ T cells sorted from blood. Subset noted: CD45RA-negative fraction. This receptor was taken from a man in his late teens or twenties in good health. The CDR3 loop is CATSRGQSNQPQHF. CDR3 nucleotides: TGTGCCACCAGCAGAGGACAGAGCAATCAGCCCCAGCATTTT.